The clone carrying this T cell receptor (beta chain) has just one count. This entry is derived from a study of shared clonotypes between healthy human individuals. It was CD45RO-negative cells, positively selected for CCR7, that made up naive CD8 cells, with terminally differentiated effector memory CD45RA+ cells excluded. Trimming pared 7 bases from V and 5 bases from J, leaving 14 bases between. Germline V gene data show CDR1 as MDHEN and CDR2 as SYDVKM. The CDR3 spans 13 residues. Assay: immunoSEQ multiplex PCR; the TCRdb copy retains only in-frame clones and omits some. The repertoire includes roughly 2,000,000 clones, over 85% of them detected once, and 1.2% sits in the top ten.

The chain is built from TRBV28 and TRBJ1-1; D is ambiguous. The material sequenced was naive CD8+ T cells sorted from blood. This TCR came from a man aged 18 to 30 in good health. The CDR3, as DNA: TGTGCCAGCACCCCGCCGGGTATGACTGAAGCTTTCTTT. Encoded protein: CASTPPGMTEAFF.